The 4 T cell receptor beta chains below come from one sample, sequenced in a study of control samples from healthy donors and cancer patients (dated by TCRdb to 2020 to 2022). The library was obtained by the immunoSEQ multiplex PCR assay. TCRdb mirrors the immuneACCESS table, restricted to in-frame sequences. Some clones are absent from its copies; in checked studies, under half trace to an unresolved V gene, and the reason for the others is unknown. For this sample there are more than 150,000 clones; over 90% appear just once. Together, the top ten hold over 2% of the sample. The sequenced sample was blood. Receptors were obtained from a man between 50 and 59 years old in good health.

V usage is TRBV3-1 (or the pseudogene TRBV3-2) and J usage is TRBJ1-1; 8 nucleotides align to TRBD1. This CDR3 is 16 amino acids long. Germline CDR1 LGHDT, CDR2 YNNKEL (reference sequence). J was trimmed by 4 bases and V by 4 bases; bases with no gene match: 11. CDR3 sequence reads: CASSLSGQGMATEAFF. Here the CDR3 DNA reads TGTGCCAGCAGCCTTTCAGGACAGGGAATGGCCACTGAAGCTTTCTTT.

V usage is TRBV29-1 and J usage is TRBJ1-2; 9 bases match TRBD1. This CDR3 comprises 15 residues. The junction had 14 bases not matched to a gene; V was cut back by 6 bases and J by 6 bases. Germline V gene lookup returns CDR1 SQVTM and CDR2 ANQGSEA. This chain's CDR3 is CSVLQFGQGRDGYTF. DNA of the CDR3: TGCAGCGTCCTCCAGTTTGGACAGGGGAGGGATGGCTACACCTTC.

This chain uses TRBV19 with TRBJ2-1, with 8 nucleotides matching TRBD2. CDR1 is LNHDA, CDR2 SQIVND, per germline (reference sequence). V lost 3 bases, J lost 9 bases, and 4 bases stayed unmatched. The CDR3 is made up of 13 amino acids. CDR3 DNA sequence: TGTGCCAGTAGTATGAATCGGGGGGGTGAGCAGTTCTTC. Its translation: CASSMNRGGEQFF.

The chain carries TRBV5-1 and TRBJ1-3; D is unclear. CDR3 length equals 13 residues. The ends were cut back, 3 bases at V and 4 bases at J, with 8 bases in the middle. CDR1 and CDR2 (germline): SGHRS, YFSETQ. In DNA, the CDR3 is TGCGCCAGCAGCTCGGCGGACGGAAACACCATATATTTT. This translates into CASSSADGNTIYF.